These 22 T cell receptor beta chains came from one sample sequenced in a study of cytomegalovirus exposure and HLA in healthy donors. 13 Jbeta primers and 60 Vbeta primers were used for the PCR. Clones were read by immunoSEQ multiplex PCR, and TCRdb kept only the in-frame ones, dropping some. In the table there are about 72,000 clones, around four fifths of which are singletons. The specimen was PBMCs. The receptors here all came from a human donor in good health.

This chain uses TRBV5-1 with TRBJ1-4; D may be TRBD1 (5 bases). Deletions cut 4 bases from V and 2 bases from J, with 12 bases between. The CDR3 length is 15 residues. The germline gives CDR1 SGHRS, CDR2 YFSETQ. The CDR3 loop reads CASSPARGTNEKLFF. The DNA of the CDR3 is TGCGCCAGCAGCCCCGCGCGGGGCACTAATGAAAAACTGTTTTTT.

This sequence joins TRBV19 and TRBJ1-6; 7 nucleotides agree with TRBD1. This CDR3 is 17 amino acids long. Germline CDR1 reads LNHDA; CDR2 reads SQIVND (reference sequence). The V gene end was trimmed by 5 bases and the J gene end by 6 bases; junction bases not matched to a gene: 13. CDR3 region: CASSEGSPGQRNSPLHF. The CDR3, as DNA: TGTGCCAGTAGTGAAGGCTCGCCGGGACAGCGTAATTCACCCCTCCACTTT.

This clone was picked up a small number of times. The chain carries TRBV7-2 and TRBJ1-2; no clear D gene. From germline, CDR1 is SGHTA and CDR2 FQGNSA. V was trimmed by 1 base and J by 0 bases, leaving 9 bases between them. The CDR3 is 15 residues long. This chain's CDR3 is CASSLGTASNYGYTF. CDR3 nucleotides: TGTGCCAGCAGCTTAGGTACAGCCTCTAACTATGGCTACACCTTC.

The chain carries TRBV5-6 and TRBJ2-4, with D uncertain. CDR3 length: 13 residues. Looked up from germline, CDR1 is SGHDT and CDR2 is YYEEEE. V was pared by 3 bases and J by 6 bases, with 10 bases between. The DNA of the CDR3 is TGTGCCAGCAGCTCACCACCGGGAAACATTCAGTACTTC. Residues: CASSSPPGNIQYF. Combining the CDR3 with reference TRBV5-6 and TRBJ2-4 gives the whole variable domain DAGVTQSPTHLIKTRGQQVTLRCSPKSGHDTVSWYQQALGQGPQFIFQYYEEEERQRGNFPDRFSGHQFPNYSSELNVNALLLGDSALYLCASSSPPGNIQYFGAGTRLSVL.

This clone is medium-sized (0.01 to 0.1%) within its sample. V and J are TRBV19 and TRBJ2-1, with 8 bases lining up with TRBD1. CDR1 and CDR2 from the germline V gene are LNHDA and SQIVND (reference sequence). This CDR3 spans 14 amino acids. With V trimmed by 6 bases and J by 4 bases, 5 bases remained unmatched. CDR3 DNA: TGTGCCAGTAGGGGGACAGGCGAATACAATGAGCAGTTCTTC. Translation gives CASRGTGEYNEQFF.

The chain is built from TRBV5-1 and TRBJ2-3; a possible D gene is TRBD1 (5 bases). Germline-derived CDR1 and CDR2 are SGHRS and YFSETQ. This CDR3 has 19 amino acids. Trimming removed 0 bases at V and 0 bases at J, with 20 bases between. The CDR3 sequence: CASSLAPLNRKTSTDTQYF. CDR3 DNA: TGCGCCAGCAGCTTGGCGCCCTTAAACAGGAAAACTAGCACAGATACGCAGTATTTT.

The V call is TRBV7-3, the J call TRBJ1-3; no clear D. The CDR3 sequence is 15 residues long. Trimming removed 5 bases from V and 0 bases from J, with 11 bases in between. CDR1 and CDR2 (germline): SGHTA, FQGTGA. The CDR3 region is CASSPSGLSGNTIYF. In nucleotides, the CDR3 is TGTGCCAGCAGCCCGTCTGGCCTCTCTGGAAACACCATATATTTT. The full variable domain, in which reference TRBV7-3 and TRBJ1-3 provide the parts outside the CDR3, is GAGVSQTPSNKVTEKGKYVELRCDPISGHTALYWYRQSLGQGPEFLIYFQGTGAADDSGLPNDRFFAVRPEGSVSTLKIQRTERGDSAVYLCASSPSGLSGNTIYFGEGSWLTVV.

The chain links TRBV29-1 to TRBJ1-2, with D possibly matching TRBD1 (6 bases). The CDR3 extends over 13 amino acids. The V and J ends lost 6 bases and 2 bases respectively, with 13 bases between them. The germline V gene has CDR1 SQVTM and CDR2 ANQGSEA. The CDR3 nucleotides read TGCAGCGTGGGGGACAACCTCAACTATGGCTACACCTTC. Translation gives CSVGDNLNYGYTF.

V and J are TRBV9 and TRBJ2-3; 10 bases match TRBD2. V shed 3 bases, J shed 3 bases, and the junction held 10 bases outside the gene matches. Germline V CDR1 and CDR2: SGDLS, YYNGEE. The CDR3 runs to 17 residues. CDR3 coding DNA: TGTGCCAGCAGCGGGTCGAGCGGGGGGGCTGGGACAGATACGCAGTATTTT. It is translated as CASSGSSGGAGTDTQYF.

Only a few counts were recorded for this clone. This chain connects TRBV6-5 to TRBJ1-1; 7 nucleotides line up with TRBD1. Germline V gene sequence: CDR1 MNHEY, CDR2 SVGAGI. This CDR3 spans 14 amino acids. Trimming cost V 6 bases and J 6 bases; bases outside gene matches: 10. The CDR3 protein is CASRPRQGMAEAFF. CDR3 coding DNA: TGTGCCAGCAGACCCCGACAGGGAATGGCTGAAGCTTTCTTT.

CDR3 sequence (DNA): TGCGCCAGCAGCTCACAGGGGGCTATGGACACCGGGGAGCTGTTTTTT. Its translation is CASSSQGAMDTGELFF. The chain links TRBV5-1 to TRBJ2-2, with 9 bases matching TRBD1. The CDR3 is 16 amino acids. With V trimmed by 3 bases and J by 3 bases, 6 bases remained unmatched. Germline CDR1 is SGHRS and CDR2 is YFSETQ.

CDR3 coding DNA: TGTGCCATCAGTGACCCTGATCAGCCCCAGCATTTT. It yields the protein CAISDPDQPQHF. The genes are TRBV10-3 and TRBJ1-5; D is unresolved. Germline CDR1 is ENHRY and CDR2 is SYGVKD. The CDR3 runs 12 residues. Trimming cost V 3 bases and J 5 bases, with 5 bases left between them.

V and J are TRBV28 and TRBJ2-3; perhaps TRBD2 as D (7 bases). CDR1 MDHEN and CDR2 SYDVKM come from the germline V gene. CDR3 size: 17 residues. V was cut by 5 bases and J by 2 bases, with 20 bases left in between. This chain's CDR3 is CASSPSFGGGFTDTQYF. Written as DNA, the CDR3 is TGTGCCAGCAGTCCCTCCTTTGGCGGGGGCTTCACAGATACGCAGTATTTT.

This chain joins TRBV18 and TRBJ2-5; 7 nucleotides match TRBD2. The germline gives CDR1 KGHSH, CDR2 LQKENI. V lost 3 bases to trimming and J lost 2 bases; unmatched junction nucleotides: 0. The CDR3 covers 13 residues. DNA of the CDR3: TGTGCCAGCTCACCCGGGGGGCAAGAGACCCAGTACTTC. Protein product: CASSPGGQETQYF.

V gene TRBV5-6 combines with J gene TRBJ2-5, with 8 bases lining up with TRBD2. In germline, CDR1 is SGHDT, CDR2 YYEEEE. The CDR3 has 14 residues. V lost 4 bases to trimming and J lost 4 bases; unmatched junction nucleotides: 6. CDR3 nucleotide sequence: TGTGCCAGCAGCCCCGCGGGGGGAGGAGAGACCCAGTACTTC. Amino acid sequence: CASSPAGGGETQYF.

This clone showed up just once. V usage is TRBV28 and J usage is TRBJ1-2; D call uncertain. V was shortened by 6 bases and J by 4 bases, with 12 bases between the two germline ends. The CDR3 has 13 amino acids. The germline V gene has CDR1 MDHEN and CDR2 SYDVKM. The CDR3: CASRVAQSYGYTF. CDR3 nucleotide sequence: TGTGCCAGCAGGGTGGCCCAAAGCTATGGCTACACCTTC.

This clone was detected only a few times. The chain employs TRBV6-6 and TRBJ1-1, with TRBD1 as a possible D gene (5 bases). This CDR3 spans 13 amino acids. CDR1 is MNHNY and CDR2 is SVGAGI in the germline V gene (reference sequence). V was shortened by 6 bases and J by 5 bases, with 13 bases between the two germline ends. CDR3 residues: CASSPLGGTEAFF. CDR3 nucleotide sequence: TGTGCCAGCAGCCCATTGGGGGGTACTGAAGCTTTCTTT.

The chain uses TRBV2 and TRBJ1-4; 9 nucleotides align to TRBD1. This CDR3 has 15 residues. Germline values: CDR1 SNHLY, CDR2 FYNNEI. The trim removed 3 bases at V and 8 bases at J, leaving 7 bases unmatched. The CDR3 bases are TGTGCCAGCAGTGATTGGGACAGGGAGGACGAAAAACTGTTTTTT. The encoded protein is CASSDWDREDEKLFF.

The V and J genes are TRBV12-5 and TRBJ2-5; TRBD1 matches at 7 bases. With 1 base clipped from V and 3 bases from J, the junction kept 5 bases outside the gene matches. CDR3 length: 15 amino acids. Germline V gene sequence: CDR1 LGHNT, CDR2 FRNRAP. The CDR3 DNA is TGTGCTAGTGGTTTGGGAGACAGGGTAAAAGAGACCCAGTACTTC. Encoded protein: CASGLGDRVKETQYF.

The CDR3 nucleotides are TGCAGCGTAGAACAGGGAGGAAGTAGCTATGGCTACACCTTC. Translating it yields CSVEQGGSSYGYTF. The chain joins TRBV29-1 to TRBJ1-2; D may be TRBD1 (6 bases). The CDR3 spans 14 residues. The germline V gene encodes CDR1 SQVTM and CDR2 ANQGSEA. Deletions cut 6 bases from V and 4 bases from J, with 18 bases between.

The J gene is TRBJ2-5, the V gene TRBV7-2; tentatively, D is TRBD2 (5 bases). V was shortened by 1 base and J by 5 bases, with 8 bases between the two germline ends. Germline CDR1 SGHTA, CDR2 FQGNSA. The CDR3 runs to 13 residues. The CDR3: CASSLVRRETQYF. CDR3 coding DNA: TGTGCCAGCAGCTTAGTCAGGAGGGAGACCCAGTACTTC.

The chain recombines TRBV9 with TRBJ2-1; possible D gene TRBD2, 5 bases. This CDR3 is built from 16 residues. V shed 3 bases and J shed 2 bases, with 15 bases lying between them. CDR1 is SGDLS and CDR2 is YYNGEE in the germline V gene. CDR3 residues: CASSALDGLTYNEQFF. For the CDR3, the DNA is TGTGCCAGCAGCGCACTAGACGGTCTGACCTACAATGAGCAGTTCTTC. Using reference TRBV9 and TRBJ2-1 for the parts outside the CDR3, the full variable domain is DSGVTQTPKHLITATGQRVTLRCSPRSGDLSVYWYQQSLDQGLQFLIQYYNGEERAKGNILERFSAQQFPDLHSELNLSSLELGDSALYFCASSALDGLTYNEQFFGPGTRLTVL.